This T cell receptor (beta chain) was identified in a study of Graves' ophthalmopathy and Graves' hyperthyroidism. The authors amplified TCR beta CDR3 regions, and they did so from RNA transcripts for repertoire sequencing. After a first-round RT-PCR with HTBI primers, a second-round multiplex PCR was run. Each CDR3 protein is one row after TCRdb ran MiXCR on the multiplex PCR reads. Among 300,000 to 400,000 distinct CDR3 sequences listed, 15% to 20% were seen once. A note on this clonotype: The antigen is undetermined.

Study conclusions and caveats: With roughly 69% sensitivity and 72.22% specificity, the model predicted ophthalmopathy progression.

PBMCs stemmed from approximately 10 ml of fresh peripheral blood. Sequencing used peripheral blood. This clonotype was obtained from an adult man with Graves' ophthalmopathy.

The CDR3 spells CATSRSTGGSYEQYF. CDR3 DNA sequence: TGTGCCACCAGCAGGTCCACGGGAGGGTCCTACGAGCAGTACTTC. The V gene is TRBV15, the J gene TRBJ2-7, with 8 positions matching TRBD2. Trimming removed 3 bases from V and 1 base from J; junction bases left unmatched: 5. This CDR3 region has 15 residues. Germline assignment: CDR1 LNHNV and CDR2 YYDKDF (reference sequence).